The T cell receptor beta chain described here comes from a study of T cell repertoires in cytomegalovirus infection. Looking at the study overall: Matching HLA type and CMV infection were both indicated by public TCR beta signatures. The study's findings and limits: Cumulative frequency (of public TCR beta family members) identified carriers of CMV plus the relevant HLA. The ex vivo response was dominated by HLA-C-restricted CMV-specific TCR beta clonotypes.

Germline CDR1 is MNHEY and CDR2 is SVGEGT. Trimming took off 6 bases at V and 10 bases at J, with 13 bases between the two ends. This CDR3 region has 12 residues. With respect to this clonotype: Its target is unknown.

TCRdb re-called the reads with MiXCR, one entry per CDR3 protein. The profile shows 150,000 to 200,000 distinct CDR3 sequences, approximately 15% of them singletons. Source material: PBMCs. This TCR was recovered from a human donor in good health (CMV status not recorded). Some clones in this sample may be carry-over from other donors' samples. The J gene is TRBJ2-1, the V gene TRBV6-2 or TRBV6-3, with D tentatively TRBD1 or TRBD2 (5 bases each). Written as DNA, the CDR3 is TGTGCCAGCAGGGGACGCCTCGGGGAGCAGTTCTTC. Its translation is CASRGRLGEQFF.